This entry describes one T cell receptor beta chain. It was with random hexamers that 0.5 to 1 ug RNA was reverse transcribed. The method of amplification for TCR beta CDR3 was immunoSEQ multiplex PCR, covering 54 Vbeta and 13 Jbeta. Via MiXCR, TCRdb re-called the immunoSEQ multiplex PCR reads, giving one row per CDR3 protein. The table includes around 200,000 distinct CDR3 sequences, about 95% detected once. Controls were healthy donors (matched for age and sex). Trimming removed 2 bases at V and 3 bases at J, with 13 bases between. The germline CDR1 and CDR2 sequences are DFQATT and SNEGSKA (reference sequence). The CDR3 covers 14 residues. This sample stems from a study of CD8 T cells in Susac syndrome.

The source of this sequence is a human donor in good health. The chain uses TRBV20-1 and TRBJ1-1; perhaps TRBD1 as D (5 bases). Sequenced: CD4+ T cells from PBMCs. CDR3 loop: CSARRVQEDTEAFF. The CDR3 DNA reads TGCAGTGCTAGAAGGGTACAGGAAGACACTGAAGCTTTCTTT.